These T cell receptor beta chains were read from a single sample in a study of cytomegalovirus exposure and HLA in healthy donors. Some clones are missing from TCRdb's copy, which holds only in-frame ones; the method was immunoSEQ multiplex PCR. The table has tens of thousands of clones, roughly 77% seen once; the top ten hold roughly 23%. The sample was PBMCs. The receptor set was obtained from a middle-aged woman in good health and CMV-seropositive. Both conserved end residues are part of each CDR3. The D gene is left open where the match is weak.

j_call,cdr3_length,v_call,d_call,cdr3_nt,cdr3_aa
TRBJ2-2,16,TRBV5-8,-,TGTGCCAGCAGCTCCCCCGGAGGGGGCGACACCGGGGAGCTGTTTTTT,CASSSPGGGDTGELFF
TRBJ2-7,11,TRBV29-1,TRBD1,TGCAGCGGGAGACAGGGGCTCGAGCAGTACTTC,CSGRQGLEQYF
TRBJ2-3,15,TRBV5-1,TRBD1,TGCGCCAGCAGCTTAACAGGGGTTGGGTCAGATACGCAGTATTTT,CASSLTGVGSDTQYF
TRBJ1-2,13,TRBV2,-,TGTGCCAGCAAAAGGGGGTTAGGATATGGCTACACCTTC,CASKRGLGYGYTF
TRBJ2-7,14,TRBV30,-,TGTGCCTGGAGTCTGGTTGGGAGCTCCTACGAGCAGTACTTC,CAWSLVGSSYEQYF
TRBJ2-1,14,TRBV9,TRBD1,TGTGCCAGCAGCAATGGACAGGTATACAATGAGCAGTTCTTC,CASSNGQVYNEQFF
TRBJ2-1,15,TRBV5-1,-,TGCGCCAGCAGCTTGAACCTAGCACTACTCAATGAGCAGTTCTTC,CASSLNLALLNEQFF
TRBJ1-2,16,TRBV5-5,TRBD1,TGTGCCAGCAGCCGACAGACAGGGCCCTTAAGCTATGGCTACACCTTC,CASSRQTGPLSYGYTF
TRBJ2-7,16,TRBV21-1,-,TGTGCCAGCAGCAAAGGAGGGGGACAGTATACCTACGAGCAGTACTTC,CASSKGGGQYTYEQYF
TRBJ2-2,14,TRBV7-9,-,TGTGCCAGCAGCTCCTTCGGTAACACCGGGGAGCTGTTTTTT,CASSSFGNTGELFF
TRBJ1-2,12,TRBV19,-,TGTGCCAGTAGTATTCGGACGGGAGGCTACACCTTC,CASSIRTGGYTF
TRBJ2-2,13,TRBV27,TRBD1,TGTGCCAGCTCGGGACAGCGTACCGGGGAGCTGTTTTTT,CASSGQRTGELFF